A selection of T cell receptor beta chains follows, all from one sample in a study of T-cell reconstitution after alpha-beta-depleted transplantation in children. In TCRdb, the PCR reads were re-called with MiXCR into one record per CDR3 protein. Of some 830,000 distinct CDR3 sequences listed, approximately 15% are singletons. The sequenced sample was PBMCs, mostly from graft donor cells, obtained 360 days after TCRalphabeta/CD19-depleted stem cell transplant. These receptors were obtained from a male patient under 18 who had a stem cell transplant for acute lymphoblastic leukemia, so the T cells may come from the graft donor. The CDR3 runs from the conserved cysteine through the conserved F or W. The D gene is left open where the match is weak. Clone size appears in some rows only: once, few, many, or a class for an expanded clone.

v_call	d_call	clone_size	j_call	cdr3_nt	cdr3_aa
TRBV7-4	-	many	TRBJ1-1	TGTGCCAGCAGCTTAGGTATCCGGACTGAAGCTTTCTTT	CASSLGIRTEAFF
TRBV2	-	many	TRBJ2-5	TGTGCCAGCAGTGAGGTTTCAGAGACCCAGTACTTC	CASSEVSETQYF
TRBV6-2/TRBV6-3	TRBD1	-	TRBJ2-2	TGTGCCAGCCAACGGGGACAGGGGGAGCTGTTTTTT	CASQRGQGELFF
TRBV24-1	-	many	TRBJ2-1	TGTGCCACCAGTGGACGGGGTGAGCAGTTCTTC	CATSGRGEQFF
TRBV7-9	TRBD1	-	TRBJ1-2	TGTGCCAGCAGCTCACTAGCCGACAGGGGGCTTGGGGGCTACACCTTC	CASSSLADRGLGGYTF
TRBV7-8	TRBD2	many	TRBJ2-1	TGTGCCAGCAACCAGTACGGACTAGCGGGATACTACAATGAGCAGTTCTTC	CASNQYGLAGYYNEQFF
TRBV12-3/TRBV12-4	-	few	TRBJ1-1	TGTGCCAGCAGCATGACTGAAGCTTTCTTT	CASSMTEAFF
TRBV5-1	-	few	TRBJ2-7	TGCGCCAGCAGCCCGCACGGGACCTACGAGCAGTACTTC	CASSPHGTYEQYF
TRBV7-2	TRBD2	-	TRBJ2-7	TGTGCCAGCAGCTTAGCGCTATTCGCTAGCGGCGCCTACGAGCAGTACTTC	CASSLALFASGAYEQYF
TRBV20-1	-	-	TRBJ2-1	TGCAGTGCTTTCCCCAATGAGCAGTTCTTC	CSAFPNEQFF
TRBV10-1	TRBD1	few	TRBJ2-4	TGCGCCAGCAGCCCCGGACAGGGAAACATTCAGTACTTC	CASSPGQGNIQYF
TRBV4-1	TRBD1	few	TRBJ2-7	TGCGCCAGCAGCCTAAGGGACAGTACCTACGAGCAGTACTTC	CASSLRDSTYEQYF
TRBV19	-	few	TRBJ2-2	TGTGCCAGTAGTATACGGTCAGCCGTAGTGAACACCGGGGAGCTGTTTTTT	CASSIRSAVVNTGELFF
TRBV24-1	TRBD1	-	TRBJ2-3	TGTGCCACCAGTGATACGACAGGGGTGGATACGCAGTATTTT	CATSDTTGVDTQYF
TRBV4-1	-	many	TRBJ2-7	TGCGCCAGCAGCCTTAATGACGCCTACGAGCAGTACTTC	CASSLNDAYEQYF